The T cell receptor (beta chain) under discussion was sequenced for a study of cytomegalovirus exposure and HLA in healthy donors. Background on the study: A previous analysis identified more than 100 million unique TCR beta sequences derived from around 180 million T cells. Findings and limits, study-wide: The study recorded fewer than 200 TCR beta chains that were cytomegalovirus-associated. TCR beta V segments were, for the most part, productive about 87% or about 30% of the time in an earlier analysis. A missense variant in DCLRE1C was later tied to TCR beta V- and J-gene trimming.

On this clone itself: Its target is unknown. Relative to the germline gene, one junction end is altered; a read error may explain this.

Germline CDR1 is SSHAT and CDR2 is FNYEAQ (reference sequence). The CDR3 loop spans 13 amino acids. Amplification used 60 Vbeta primers and 13 Jbeta primers. The table came from immunoSEQ multiplex PCR; TCRdb's copy has only in-frame clones and leaves some out. The sample carries tens of thousands of clones, more than 55% recorded once. The clonotype was recovered from a boy aged 5-17 years in good health and CMV-seropositive. The rearrangement joins TRBV7-7 to TRBJ2-5; D may be TRBD2 (6 bases). Sequencing input: PBMCs. The CDR3 region is CASSTTSLETQYF. The CDR3 DNA reads as TGTGCTAGCAGCACGACTAGTCTGGAGACCCAGTACTTC.